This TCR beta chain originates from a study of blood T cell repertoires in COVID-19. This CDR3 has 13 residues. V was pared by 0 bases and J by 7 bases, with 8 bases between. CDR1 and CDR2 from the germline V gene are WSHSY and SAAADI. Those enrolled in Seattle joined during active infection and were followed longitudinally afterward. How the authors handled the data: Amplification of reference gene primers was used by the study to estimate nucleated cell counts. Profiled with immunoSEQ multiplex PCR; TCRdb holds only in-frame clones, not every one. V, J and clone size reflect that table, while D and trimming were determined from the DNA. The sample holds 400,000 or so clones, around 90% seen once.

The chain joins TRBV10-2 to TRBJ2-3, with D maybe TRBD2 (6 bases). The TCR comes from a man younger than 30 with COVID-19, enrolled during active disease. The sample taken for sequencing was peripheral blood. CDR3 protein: CASSESAGNTQYF. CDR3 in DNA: TGCGCCAGCAGTGAGTCGGCGGGGAATACGCAGTATTTT.